A single sample is the source of the 24 T cell receptor beta chains below, sequenced in a study of control samples from healthy donors and cancer patients (dated by TCRdb to the early 2020s). Library method: the immunoSEQ multiplex PCR assay. This immuneACCESS table, as held by TCRdb, lists in-frame sequences with V and J called but not all clones. Of the missing ones, under half trace to an unresolved V gene in checked studies; the others have no known cause. Here the sample has about 160,000 clones; approximately 94% occur a single time. The ten largest make up 12% to 15% of the sample. Sequencing input: PBMCs. Every receptor here comes from a man in his sixties with colorectal cancer.

The CDR3 spells CASSLAVSSYEQYF. In nucleotides, the CDR3 is TGTGCCAGCAGCTTAGCGGTAAGCTCCTACGAGCAGTACTTC. This chain connects TRBV6-5 to TRBJ2-7, with a weak D call TRBD2 (6 bases). Germline V CDR1 and CDR2: MNHEY, SVGAGI. The CDR3 consists of 14 residues. V was shortened by 6 bases and J by 0 bases, with 12 bases between the two germline ends.

The chain recombines TRBV30 with TRBJ2-2; the D is unclear. The germline V gene has CDR1 GTSNPN and CDR2 SVGIG (reference sequence). With 2 bases removed from V and 2 bases from J, the gap between germline ends came to 9 bases. The CDR3 runs 14 residues. CDR3 residues: CAWSLGPNTGELFF. CDR3 coding DNA: TGTGCCTGGAGTCTCGGGCCTAACACCGGGGAGCTGTTTTTT.

This clone was counted once. The V gene is TRBV19, the J gene TRBJ1-5; 9 bases line up with TRBD1. This CDR3 comprises 19 residues. J lost 1 base, V lost 5 bases, and 15 bases had no gene match. Germline lookup yields CDR1 LNHDA and CDR2 SQIVND (reference sequence). The CDR3 region is CASSLTGQGTGISNQPQHF. The DNA of the CDR3 is TGTGCCAGTAGTCTCACCGGACAGGGGACAGGGATAAGCAATCAGCCCCAGCATTTT. Full variable domain (rest looked up from reference TRBV19 and TRBJ1-5): DGGITQSPKYLFRKEGQNVTLSCEQNLNHDAMYWYRQDPGQGLRLIYYSQIVNDFQKGDIAEGYSVSREKKESFPLTVTSAQKNPTAFYLCASSLTGQGTGISNQPQHFGDGTRLSIL.

Concerning this clone itself: The sample contains more than one DNA sequence encoding this CDR3. The V gene is TRBV27, the J gene TRBJ1-1; TRBD1 might be the D (5 bases). The CDR3 contains 12 residues. Trimming took 6 bases from V and 1 from J, leaving 6 bases between them. The germline CDR1 and CDR2 sequences are MNHEY and SMNVEV (reference sequence). This CDR3 reads CASSQGNTEAFF. CDR3 in DNA: TGTGCCAGCAGCCAGGGGAACACTGAAGCTTTCTTT.

The chain has TRBV12-3 or TRBV12-4 and TRBJ1-2, with D possibly matching TRBD1 (5 bases). The V end was cut by 0 bases, the J end by 8 bases, with 10 bases between. The CDR3 extends over 13 amino acids. Written as DNA, the CDR3 is TGTGCCAGCAGTTTAGCCTGGGGGAAGGGCTACACCTTC. Protein sequence: CASSLAWGKGYTF.

The chain employs TRBV4-3 and TRBJ1-6; D may be TRBD1 (6 bases). This CDR3 is 16 amino acids long. With 0 bases removed from V and 10 bases from J, the gap between germline ends came to 16 bases. Germline assignment: CDR1 LGHNA and CDR2 YSLEER. Here the CDR3 reads CASSQDWAGAISPLHF. In DNA form, the CDR3 reads TGCGCCAGCAGCCAAGATTGGGCAGGGGCCATATCACCCCTCCACTTT.

The chain carries TRBV3-1 (or the pseudogene TRBV3-2) and TRBJ1-2; no definite D call. Germline assignment: CDR1 LGHDT and CDR2 YNNKEL (reference sequence). V lost 1 base and J 8 bases, leaving 8 bases between the germline ends. This CDR3 has 12 residues. This chain's CDR3 is CASSQGLSGYTF. The CDR3, as DNA: TGTGCCAGCAGCCAAGGTTTGTCGGGCTACACCTTC.

This sequence joins TRBV12-3 or TRBV12-4 and TRBJ1-2; TRBD1 aligns across 9 bases. This CDR3 is 13 amino acids long. Unmatched junction bases numbered 5, after V lost 4 bases and J lost 8 bases. This CDR3 reads CASSSTGGSGYTF. The CDR3 DNA sequence: TGTGCCAGCAGTTCTACAGGGGGCTCAGGCTACACCTTC.

The gene calls are TRBV10-3 and TRBJ2-5; 11 bases line up with TRBD1. The trim removed 7 bases at V and 4 bases at J, leaving 2 bases unmatched. The CDR3 length is 13 residues. CDR1 ENHRY and CDR2 SYGVKD come from the germline V gene. The CDR3 DNA reads TGTGCCATCAAGGGACAGGGGGGAGAGACCCAGTACTTC. Translated, it gives CAIKGQGGETQYF.

The chain combines TRBV7-2 with TRBJ2-5; D not certain. Germline CDR1 SGHTA, CDR2 FQGNSA. The CDR3 is 13 amino acids. The ends were cut back, 5 bases at V and 8 bases at J, with 15 bases in the middle. DNA of the CDR3: TGTGCCAGCAGCCCCATGTCCCGCGTCACCCAGTACTTC. Amino acid sequence: CASSPMSRVTQYF. The complete variable domain, with remaining parts taken from reference TRBV7-2 and TRBJ2-5, reads GAGVSQSPSNKVTEKGKDVELRCDPISGHTALYWYRQSLGQGLEFLIYFQGNSAPDKSGLPSDRFSAERTGGSVSTLTIQRTQQEDSAVYLCASSPMSRVTQYFGPGTRLLVL.

This chain joins TRBV3-1 (or the pseudogene TRBV3-2) and TRBJ2-5; 7 bases agree with TRBD1. The germline V gene encodes CDR1 LGHDT and CDR2 YNNKEL (reference sequence). The CDR3 loop spans 14 amino acids. V shed 5 bases, J shed 2 bases, and the junction held 5 bases outside the gene matches. CDR3 sequence reads: CASSFSTGQETQYF. DNA for the CDR3: TGTGCCAGCAGCTTTTCGACAGGGCAAGAGACCCAGTACTTC.

This sequence joins TRBV4-1 and TRBJ2-7, with 8 bases matching TRBD2. V dropped 0 bases and J dropped 2; count of bases not matched to a gene: 3. This CDR3 contains 15 residues. Germline V gene data show CDR1 as MGHRA and CDR2 as YSYEKL. The CDR3 DNA sequence: TGCGCCAGCAGCCAAGAAGGGACTAGAACCTACGAGCAGTACTTC. It codes for CASSQEGTRTYEQYF.

The chain couples TRBV28 to TRBJ1-2; 7 bases fit TRBD1. The J segment lost 2 bases and the V segment lost 6 bases, leaving 6 bases of the junction unmatched. Germline CDR1 reads MDHEN; CDR2 reads SYDVKM. The CDR3 sequence is 14 residues long. CDR3 DNA: TGTGCCAGCAGCTACCTGGGACAGAACTATGGCTACACCTTC. Translated: CASSYLGQNYGYTF.

The V and J genes are TRBV4-3 and TRBJ2-1; D gene ambiguous. CDR1 LGHNA and CDR2 YSLEER come from the germline V gene. Trimming removed 0 bases from V and 7 bases from J, with 7 bases in between. The CDR3 runs to 13 residues. This chain's CDR3 is CASSQELGNEQFF. For the CDR3, the DNA is TGCGCCAGCAGCCAAGAACTGGGAAATGAGCAGTTCTTC.

The CDR3 nucleotides are TGTGCCTGGAGTCAGGACAGTAATCAGCCCCAGCATTTT. Protein product: CAWSQDSNQPQHF. The rearrangement uses TRBV30 and TRBJ1-5; weak D call: TRBD1 (6 bases). Trimming left V 2 bases short and J 4 bases short, with 9 bases between. CDR3 length: 13 residues. Per germline, CDR1 GTSNPN and CDR2 SVGIG (reference sequence).

The gene calls are TRBV2 and TRBJ1-5; D unresolved. This CDR3 contains 13 residues. V lost 0 bases, J lost 7 bases, and 7 bases lay in between. Looked up from germline, CDR1 is SNHLY and CDR2 is FYNNEI. This CDR3 is CASSEAPGQPQHF. DNA of the CDR3: TGTGCCAGCAGTGAAGCTCCCGGACAGCCCCAGCATTTT.

The chain uses TRBV18 and TRBJ1-1; D remains ambiguous. The germline V gene has CDR1 KGHSH and CDR2 LQKENI. Trimming left V 3 bases short and J 1 base short, with 9 bases between. The CDR3 totals 14 residues. CDR3 bases: TGTGCCAGCTCACCGTTCCAGGAGAACACTGAAGCTTTCTTT. It specifies CASSPFQENTEAFF.

V usage is TRBV18 and J usage is TRBJ2-1; 9 positions agree with TRBD1. The V segment lost 0 bases and the J segment 7 bases; nucleotides outside the gene matches: 4. The V gene's germline CDR1 is KGHSH and CDR2 LQKENI. The CDR3 is 15 amino acids. CDR3 sequence reads: CASSPPGTGWNEQFF. CDR3 DNA sequence: TGTGCCAGCTCACCACCTGGGACAGGGTGGAATGAGCAGTTCTTC.

V is TRBV11-2 and J is TRBJ1-3; D not resolved. The CDR3 consists of 14 residues. Germline V gene lookup returns CDR1 SGHAT and CDR2 FQNNGV. V dropped 4 bases and J dropped 8 bases, with 15 bases sitting between them. The CDR3, as DNA: TGTGCCAGCAGCTCCCTGGCCCAGCCCCACACCATATATTTT. Its protein product is CASSSLAQPHTIYF.

J is TRBJ1-1 and V is TRBV18; D gene uncertain. The V end lost 1 base, the J end lost 0 bases, and 6 bases lay between the germline ends. The CDR3 has 14 residues. The V gene's germline CDR1 is KGHSH and CDR2 LQKENI. This CDR3 is CASSPQYMNTEAFF. The CDR3 DNA sequence: TGTGCCAGCTCACCACAGTACATGAACACTGAAGCTTTCTTT.

The V call is TRBV25-1, the J call TRBJ1-5; D uncertain. From germline, CDR1 is MGHDK and CDR2 SYGVNS. The CDR3 runs to 13 residues. The V end was cut by 4 bases, the J end by 2 bases, with 6 bases between. In DNA, the CDR3 is TGTGCCAGCAGTGTCCAGGGCAATCAGCCCCAGCATTTT. It is translated as CASSVQGNQPQHF.

The chain joins TRBV19 to TRBJ2-1; D not certain. This CDR3 contains 15 residues. Germline V lookup: CDR1 LNHDA, CDR2 SQIVND (reference sequence). Trimming shortened V by 5 bases and J by 5 bases, and 16 bases separated the two germline ends. This CDR3 reads CASSPPGWFDNEQFF. The CDR3 bases are TGTGCCAGTAGTCCCCCGGGTTGGTTCGACAATGAGCAGTTCTTC.

The J gene is TRBJ2-2, the V gene TRBV5-1, with unresolved D. Trimming cost V 0 bases and J 5 bases, with 8 bases left between them. Per the germline V gene, CDR1 is SGHRS and CDR2 is YFSETQ. The CDR3 spans 14 residues. For the CDR3, the DNA is TGCGCCAGCAGCTTGGGGGCCCGGACCGGGGAGCTGTTTTTT. Translation gives CASSLGARTGELFF.

The V gene is TRBV18, the J gene TRBJ1-5; no definite D call. CDR3 size: 14 residues. Looked up from germline, CDR1 is KGHSH and CDR2 is LQKENI. V was cut by 5 bases and J by 5 bases, with 13 bases left in between. The CDR3 DNA reads as TGTGCCAGCTCATCGGCCCCAAGGGATCAGCCCCAGCATTTT. As protein: CASSSAPRDQPQHF.